Sequencing of this TCR beta chain was carried out in a study of chemoradiotherapy in HPV16-positive cancers. Study outcomes and limitations: For HPV16-positive patients, expanding HPV-responsive T cells associated with longer recurrence-free survival. Candidate HPV-specific clones and E7-related TCR motifs grew in tumor during treatment.

Measured with immunoSEQ multiplex PCR; TCRdb has only the in-frame clones, and not every one. The table includes 30,000 or so clones, approximately 88% detected once. J gave up 4 bases and V 4 bases, and 6 bases lay outside the gene matches. Germline V CDR1 and CDR2: SGHNT, YYREEE (reference sequence). The CDR3 loop spans 15 amino acids. Concerning this clone: What it recognizes is unknown.

The gene calls are TRBV5-4 and TRBJ1-1; 11 bases agree with TRBD1. The receptor was derived from a human donor with HPV-associated anogenital cancer. The input for sequencing was blood, taken from a patient who underwent chemoradiotherapy. The CDR3 spells CASSIAGTGGTEAFF. The CDR3 DNA reads TGTGCCAGCAGCATAGCCGGGACAGGGGGCACTGAAGCTTTCTTT. The full variable domain, with the rest looked up from reference TRBV5-4 and TRBJ1-1, is ETGVTQSPTHLIKTRGQQVTLRCSSQSGHNTVSWYQQALGQGPQFIFQYYREEENGRGNFPPRFSGLQFPNYSSELNVNALELDDSALYLCASSIAGTGGTEAFFGQGTRLTVV.